This T cell receptor (beta chain) is from a study of cytomegalovirus exposure and HLA in healthy donors. Study outcomes and limitations: When a later analysis compared HLA-associated TCR beta chains with equally common others, the HLA-associated chains turned out to be more clonally expanded and to have lower generation probabilities.

Comment on this clone: Its antigen is unknown.

Looked up from germline, CDR1 is MNHEY and CDR2 is SMNVEV (reference sequence). The CDR3 spans 15 residues. V was pared by 6 bases and J by 0 bases, with 14 bases between. The PCR was carried out with 60 Vbeta primers and 13 Jbeta primers. Data came from immunoSEQ multiplex PCR; TCRdb stores just in-frame clones and leaves some out. There are 100,000 to 140,000 clones in the sample; less than 85% occur only once, and approximately 2% lies in the top ten. Source material: PBMCs. The V and J genes are TRBV27 and TRBJ1-1, with a weak D call TRBD1 (5 bases). The receptor comes from a man aged 18 to 30 in good health and CMV-seronegative. The CDR3 protein is CASRKPTEMNTEAFF. CDR3 DNA sequence: TGTGCCAGCAGAAAACCGACAGAGATGAACACTGAAGCTTTCTTT.